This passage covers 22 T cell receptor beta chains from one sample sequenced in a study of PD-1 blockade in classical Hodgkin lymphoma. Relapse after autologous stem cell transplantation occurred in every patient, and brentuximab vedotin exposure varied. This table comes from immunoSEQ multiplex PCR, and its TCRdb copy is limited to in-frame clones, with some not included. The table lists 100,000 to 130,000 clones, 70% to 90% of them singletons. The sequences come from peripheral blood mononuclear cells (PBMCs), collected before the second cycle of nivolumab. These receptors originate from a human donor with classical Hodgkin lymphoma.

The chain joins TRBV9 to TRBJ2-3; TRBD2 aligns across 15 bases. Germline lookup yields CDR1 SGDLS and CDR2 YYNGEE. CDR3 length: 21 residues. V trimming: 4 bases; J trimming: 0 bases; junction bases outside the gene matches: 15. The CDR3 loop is CASSHPSGTSGRTLSTDTQYF. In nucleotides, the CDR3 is TGTGCCAGCAGCCACCCTTCGGGGACTAGCGGGAGGACCCTGAGCACAGATACGCAGTATTTT.

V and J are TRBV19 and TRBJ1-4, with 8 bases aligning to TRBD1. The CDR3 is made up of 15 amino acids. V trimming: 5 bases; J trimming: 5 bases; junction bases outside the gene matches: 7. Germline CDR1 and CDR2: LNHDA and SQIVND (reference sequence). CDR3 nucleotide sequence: TGTGCCAGTAGTTCCCACAGGGGGTGGAATGAAAAACTGTTTTTT. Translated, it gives CASSSHRGWNEKLFF.

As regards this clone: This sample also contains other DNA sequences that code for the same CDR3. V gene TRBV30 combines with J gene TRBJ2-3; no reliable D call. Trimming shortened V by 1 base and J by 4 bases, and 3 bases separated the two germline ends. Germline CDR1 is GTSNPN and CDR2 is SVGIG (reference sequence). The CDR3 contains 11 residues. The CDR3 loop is CAWSGADTQYF. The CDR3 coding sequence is TGTGCCTGGAGTGGTGCAGATACGCAGTATTTT.

The CDR3 DNA reads as TGTGCCGGGGGGCCACAGGGGGTCAATCAGCCCCAGCATTTT. This sequence encodes CAGGPQGVNQPQHF. The V gene is TRBV19, the J gene TRBJ1-5; 8 positions match TRBD1. The CDR3 is 14 residues long. Trimming took 11 bases from V and 3 from J; bases not matched to a gene: 9. Germline V gives CDR1 LNHDA, CDR2 SQIVND (reference sequence).

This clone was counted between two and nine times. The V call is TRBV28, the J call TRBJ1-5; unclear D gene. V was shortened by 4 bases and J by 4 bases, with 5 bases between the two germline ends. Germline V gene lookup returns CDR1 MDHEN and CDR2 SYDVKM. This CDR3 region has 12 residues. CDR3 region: CASSSPNQPQHF. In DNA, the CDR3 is TGTGCCAGCAGTTCCCCAAATCAGCCCCAGCATTTT.

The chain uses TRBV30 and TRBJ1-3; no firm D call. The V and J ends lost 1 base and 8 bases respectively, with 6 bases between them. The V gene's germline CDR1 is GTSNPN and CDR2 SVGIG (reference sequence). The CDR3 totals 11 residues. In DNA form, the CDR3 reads TGTGCCTGGAGTGGGTCAGACACCATATATTTT. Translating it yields CAWSGSDTIYF. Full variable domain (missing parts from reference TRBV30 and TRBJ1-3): SQTIHQWPATLVQPVGSPLSLECTVEGTSNPNLYWYRQAAGRGLQLLFYSVGIGQISSEVPQNLSASRPQDRQFILSSKKLLLSDSGFYLCAWSGSDTIYFGEGSWLTVV.

The CDR3 sequence is CASSPGLAGGETQYF. The CDR3 DNA reads TGTGCCAGCAGCCCAGGACTAGCGGGTGGGGAGACCCAGTACTTC. The chain carries TRBV7-7 and TRBJ2-5; 11 bases are a match to TRBD2. Germline CDR1 is SSHAT and CDR2 is FNYEAQ (reference sequence). Trimming cost V 5 bases and J 5 bases; bases outside gene matches: 7. The CDR3 runs 15 residues.

CDR3 in DNA: TGTGCCAGCAGCTTAGATCCAGGGGACTATGGCTACACCTTC. Residues: CASSLDPGDYGYTF. V is TRBV7-2 and J is TRBJ1-2, with TRBD1 as a possible D gene (6 bases). The CDR3 sequence is 14 residues long. Germline V lookup: CDR1 SGHTA, CDR2 FQGNSA. V was shortened by 1 base and J by 3 bases, with 9 bases between the two germline ends.

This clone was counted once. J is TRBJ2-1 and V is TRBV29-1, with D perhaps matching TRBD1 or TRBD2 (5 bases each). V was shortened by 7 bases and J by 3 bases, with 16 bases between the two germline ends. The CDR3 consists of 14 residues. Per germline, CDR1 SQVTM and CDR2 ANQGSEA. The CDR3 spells CSAPRGDHYNEQFF. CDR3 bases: TGCAGCGCCCCTAGAGGGGACCACTACAATGAGCAGTTCTTC.

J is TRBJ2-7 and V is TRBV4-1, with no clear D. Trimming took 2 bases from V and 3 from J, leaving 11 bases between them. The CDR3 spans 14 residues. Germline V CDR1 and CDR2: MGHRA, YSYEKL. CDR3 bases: TGCGCCAGCAGCCAATCGGTCCGCCGCTACGAGCAGTACTTC. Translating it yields CASSQSVRRYEQYF.

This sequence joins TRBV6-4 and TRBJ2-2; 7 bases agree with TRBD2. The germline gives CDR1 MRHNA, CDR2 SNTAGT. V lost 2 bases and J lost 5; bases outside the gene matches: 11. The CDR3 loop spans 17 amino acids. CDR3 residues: CASSDRGKLASTGELFF. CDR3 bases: TGTGCCAGCAGTGACCGGGGGAAACTAGCGAGTACCGGGGAGCTGTTTTTT.

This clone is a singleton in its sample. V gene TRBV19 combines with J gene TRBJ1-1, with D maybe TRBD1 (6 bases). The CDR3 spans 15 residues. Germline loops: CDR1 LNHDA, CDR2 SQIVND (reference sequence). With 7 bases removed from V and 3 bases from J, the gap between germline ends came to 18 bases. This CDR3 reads CASNRRGAADTEAFF. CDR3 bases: TGTGCCAGTAATCGGCGGGGGGCAGCGGACACTGAAGCTTTCTTT.

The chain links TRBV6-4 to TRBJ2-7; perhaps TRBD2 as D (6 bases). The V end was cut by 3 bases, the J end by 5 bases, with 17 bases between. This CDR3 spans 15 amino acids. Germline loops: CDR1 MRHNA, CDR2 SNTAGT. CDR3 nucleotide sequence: TGTGCCAGCAGTGAAGGAACTAGCCGCGTCGACGAGCAGTACTTC. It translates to CASSEGTSRVDEQYF.

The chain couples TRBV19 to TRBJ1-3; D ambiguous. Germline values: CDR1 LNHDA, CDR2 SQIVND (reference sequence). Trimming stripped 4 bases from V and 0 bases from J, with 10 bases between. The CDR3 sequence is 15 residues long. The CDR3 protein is CASSTPRGSGNTIYF. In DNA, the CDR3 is TGTGCCAGTAGTACCCCCCGGGGCTCTGGAAACACCATATATTTT.

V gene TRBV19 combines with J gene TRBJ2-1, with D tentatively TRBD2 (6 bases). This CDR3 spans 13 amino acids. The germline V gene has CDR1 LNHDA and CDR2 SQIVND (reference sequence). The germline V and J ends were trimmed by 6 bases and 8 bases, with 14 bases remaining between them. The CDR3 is CASSRGGVDEQFF. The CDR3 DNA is TGTGCCAGTAGCCGGGGCGGGGTGGATGAGCAGTTCTTC. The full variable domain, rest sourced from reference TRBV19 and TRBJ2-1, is DGGITQSPKYLFRKEGQNVTLSCEQNLNHDAMYWYRQDPGQGLRLIYYSQIVNDFQKGDIAEGYSVSREKKESFPLTVTSAQKNPTAFYLCASSRGGVDEQFFGPGTRLTVL.

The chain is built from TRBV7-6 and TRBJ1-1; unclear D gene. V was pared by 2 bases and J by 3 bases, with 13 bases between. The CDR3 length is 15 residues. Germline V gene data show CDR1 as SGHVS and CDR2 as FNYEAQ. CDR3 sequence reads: CASSLMSNMDTEAFF. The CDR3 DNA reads TGTGCCAGCAGCTTAATGTCGAATATGGACACTGAAGCTTTCTTT.

CDR3 protein: CASSHQVGDDYGYTF. CDR3 sequence (DNA): TGTGCCAGCAGTCATCAGGTAGGGGACGACTATGGCTACACCTTC. The chain uses TRBV27 and TRBJ1-2; D perhaps matches TRBD1 (5 bases). CDR1 is MNHEY, CDR2 SMNVEV, per germline (reference sequence). The CDR3 loop spans 15 amino acids. V gave up 5 bases and J gave up 3 bases, with 16 bases separating them.

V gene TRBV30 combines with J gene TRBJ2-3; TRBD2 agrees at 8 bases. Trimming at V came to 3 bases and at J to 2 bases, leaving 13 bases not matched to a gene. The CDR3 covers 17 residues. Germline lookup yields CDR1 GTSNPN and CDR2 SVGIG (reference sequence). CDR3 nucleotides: TGTGCCTGGAGCTACGCGGTATCTAGCGGGTTCACAGATACGCAGTATTTT. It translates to CAWSYAVSSGFTDTQYF. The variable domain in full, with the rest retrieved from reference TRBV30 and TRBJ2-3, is SQTIHQWPATLVQPVGSPLSLECTVEGTSNPNLYWYRQAAGRGLQLLFYSVGIGQISSEVPQNLSASRPQDRQFILSSKKLLLSDSGFYLCAWSYAVSSGFTDTQYFGPGTRLTVL.

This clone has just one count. The CDR3 sequence: CASGRRNGNTIYF. CDR3 DNA sequence: TGTGCCAGCGGACGTCGGAATGGAAACACCATATATTTT. This chain connects TRBV28 to TRBJ1-3; D is undetermined. The CDR3 contains 13 residues. The ends were cut back, 8 bases at V and 3 bases at J, with 11 bases in the middle. Germline V lookup: CDR1 MDHEN, CDR2 SYDVKM. The entire variable domain, with the rest obtained from reference TRBV28 and TRBJ1-3, is as follows: DVKVTQSSRYLVKRTGEKVFLECVQDMDHENMFWYRQDPGLGLRLIYFSYDVKMKEKGDIPEGYSVSREKKERFSLILESASTNQTSMYLCASGRRNGNTIYFGEGSWLTVV.

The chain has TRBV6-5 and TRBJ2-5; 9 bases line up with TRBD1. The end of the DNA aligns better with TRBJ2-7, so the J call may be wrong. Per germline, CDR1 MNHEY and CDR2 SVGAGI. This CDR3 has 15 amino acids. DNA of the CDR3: TGTGCCAGCAGTCAAACCGGGACAGGGCCCTACGAGCAGTACTTC. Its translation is CASSQTGTGPYEQYF.

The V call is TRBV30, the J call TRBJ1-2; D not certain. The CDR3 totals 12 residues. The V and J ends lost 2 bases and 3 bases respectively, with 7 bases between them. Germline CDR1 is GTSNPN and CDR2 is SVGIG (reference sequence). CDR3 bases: TGTGCCTGGAGTAGCGGGGACTATGGCTACACCTTC. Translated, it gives CAWSSGDYGYTF.

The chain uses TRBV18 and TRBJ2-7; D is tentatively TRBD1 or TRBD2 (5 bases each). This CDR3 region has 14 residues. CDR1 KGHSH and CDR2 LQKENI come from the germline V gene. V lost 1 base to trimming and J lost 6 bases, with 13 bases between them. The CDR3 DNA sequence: TGTGCCAGCTCACCACTTTCTGAGGGGCTCGAGCAGTACTTC. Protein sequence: CASSPLSEGLEQYF.